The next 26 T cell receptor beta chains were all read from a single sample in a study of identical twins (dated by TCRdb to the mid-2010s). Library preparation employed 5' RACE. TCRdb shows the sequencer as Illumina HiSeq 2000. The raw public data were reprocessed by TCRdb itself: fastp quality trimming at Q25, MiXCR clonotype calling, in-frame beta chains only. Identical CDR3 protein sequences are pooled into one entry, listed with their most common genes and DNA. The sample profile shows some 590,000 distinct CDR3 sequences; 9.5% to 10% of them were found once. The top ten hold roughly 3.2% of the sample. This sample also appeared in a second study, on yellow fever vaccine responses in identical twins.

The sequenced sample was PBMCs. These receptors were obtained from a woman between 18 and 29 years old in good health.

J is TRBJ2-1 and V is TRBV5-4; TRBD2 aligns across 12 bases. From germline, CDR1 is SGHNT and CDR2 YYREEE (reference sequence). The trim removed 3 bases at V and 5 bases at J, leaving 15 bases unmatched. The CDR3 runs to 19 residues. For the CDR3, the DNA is TGTGCCAGCAGCTCAGGGGGTCTAGCGGGAGGGCCATTCGACAATGAGCAGTTCTTC. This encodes CASSSGGLAGGPFDNEQFF.

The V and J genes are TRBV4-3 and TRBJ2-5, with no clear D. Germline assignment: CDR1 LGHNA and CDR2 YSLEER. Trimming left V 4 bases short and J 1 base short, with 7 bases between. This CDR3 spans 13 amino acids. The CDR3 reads CASSPDLQETQYF. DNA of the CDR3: TGCGCCAGCAGCCCGGACCTCCAAGAGACCCAGTACTTC.

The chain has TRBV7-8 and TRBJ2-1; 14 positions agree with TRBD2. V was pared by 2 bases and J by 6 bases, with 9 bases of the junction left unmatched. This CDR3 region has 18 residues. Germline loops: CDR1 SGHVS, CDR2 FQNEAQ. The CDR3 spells CASSLLSGTSGRANEQFF. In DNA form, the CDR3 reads TGTGCCAGCAGCTTATTGAGCGGGACTAGCGGGAGAGCCAATGAGCAGTTCTTC. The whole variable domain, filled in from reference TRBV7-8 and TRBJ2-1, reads GAGVSQSPRYKVAKRGQDVALRCDPISGHVSLFWYQQALGQGPEFLTYFQNEAQLDKSGLPSDRFFAERPEGSVSTLKIQRTQQEDSAVYLCASSLLSGTSGRANEQFFGPGTRLTVL.

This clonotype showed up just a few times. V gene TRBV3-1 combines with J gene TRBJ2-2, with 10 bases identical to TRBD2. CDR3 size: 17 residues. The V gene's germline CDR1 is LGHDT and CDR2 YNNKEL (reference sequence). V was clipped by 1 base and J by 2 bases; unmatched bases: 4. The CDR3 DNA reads TGTGCCAGCAGCCAAGTCAGCGGGAGGGCAAACACCGGGGAGCTGTTTTTT. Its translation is CASSQVSGRANTGELFF.

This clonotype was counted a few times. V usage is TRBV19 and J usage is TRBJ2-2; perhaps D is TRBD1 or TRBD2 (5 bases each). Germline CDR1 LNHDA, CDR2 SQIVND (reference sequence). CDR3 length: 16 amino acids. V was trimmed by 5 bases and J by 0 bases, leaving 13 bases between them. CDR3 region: CASSGTGKTNTGELFF. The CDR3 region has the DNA TGTGCCAGTAGTGGGACCGGAAAAACGAACACCGGGGAGCTGTTTTTT. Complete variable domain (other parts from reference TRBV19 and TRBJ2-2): DGGITQSPKYLFRKEGQNVTLSCEQNLNHDAMYWYRQDPGQGLRLIYYSQIVNDFQKGDIAEGYSVSREKKESFPLTVTSAQKNPTAFYLCASSGTGKTNTGELFFGEGSRLTVL.

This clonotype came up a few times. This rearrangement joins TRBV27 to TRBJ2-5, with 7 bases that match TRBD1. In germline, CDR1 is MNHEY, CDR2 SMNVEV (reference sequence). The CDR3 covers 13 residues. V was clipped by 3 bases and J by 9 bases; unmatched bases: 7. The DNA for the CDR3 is TGTGCCAGCAGTTTGAGGGGGCCCGGGGCCCAGTACTTC. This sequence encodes CASSLRGPGAQYF.

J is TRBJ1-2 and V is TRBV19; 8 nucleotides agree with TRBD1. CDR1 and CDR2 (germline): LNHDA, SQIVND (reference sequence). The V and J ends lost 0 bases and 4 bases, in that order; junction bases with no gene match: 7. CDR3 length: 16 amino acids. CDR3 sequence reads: CASSIDLQGATYGYTF. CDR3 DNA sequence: TGTGCCAGTAGTATAGATCTCCAGGGGGCCACCTATGGCTACACCTTC.

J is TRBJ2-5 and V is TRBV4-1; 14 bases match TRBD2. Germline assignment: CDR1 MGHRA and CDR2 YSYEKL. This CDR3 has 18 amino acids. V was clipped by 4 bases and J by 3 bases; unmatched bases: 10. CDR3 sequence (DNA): TGCGCCAGCAGCCGCAACCAACCGGGACTAGCGGGAGAAGAGACCCAGTACTTC. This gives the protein CASSRNQPGLAGEETQYF.

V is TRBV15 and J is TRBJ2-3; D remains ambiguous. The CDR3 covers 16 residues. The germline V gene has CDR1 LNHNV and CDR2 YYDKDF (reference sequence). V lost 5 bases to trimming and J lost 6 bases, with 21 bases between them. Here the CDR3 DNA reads TGTGCCACCAGCGCGCGGTTCTTCTGGAGTCAGGATACGCAGTATTTT. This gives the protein CATSARFFWSQDTQYF.

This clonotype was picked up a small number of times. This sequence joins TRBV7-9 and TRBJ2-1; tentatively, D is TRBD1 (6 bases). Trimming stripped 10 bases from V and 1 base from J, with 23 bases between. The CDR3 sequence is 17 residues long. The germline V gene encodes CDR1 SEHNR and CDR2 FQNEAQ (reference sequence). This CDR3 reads CATNQGHHTQSYNEQFF. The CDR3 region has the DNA TGTGCCACGAACCAGGGACACCATACCCAATCCTACAATGAGCAGTTCTTC.

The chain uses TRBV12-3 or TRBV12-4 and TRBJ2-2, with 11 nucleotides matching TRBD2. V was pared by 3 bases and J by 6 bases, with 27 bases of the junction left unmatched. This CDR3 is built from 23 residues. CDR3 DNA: TGTGCCAGCAGTTTGACACCGGGACTAGCGGCGGCCCTGCTTCTTCATTTTTCCGGGGAGCTGTTTTTT. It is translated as CASSLTPGLAAALLLHFSGELFF.

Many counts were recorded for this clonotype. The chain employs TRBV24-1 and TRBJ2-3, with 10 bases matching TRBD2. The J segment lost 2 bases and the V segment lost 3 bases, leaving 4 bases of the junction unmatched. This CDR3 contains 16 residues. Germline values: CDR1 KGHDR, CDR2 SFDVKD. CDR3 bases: TGTGCCACCAGTGATCGAGCGGGAGGGCCCACAGATACGCAGTATTTT. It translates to CATSDRAGGPTDTQYF.

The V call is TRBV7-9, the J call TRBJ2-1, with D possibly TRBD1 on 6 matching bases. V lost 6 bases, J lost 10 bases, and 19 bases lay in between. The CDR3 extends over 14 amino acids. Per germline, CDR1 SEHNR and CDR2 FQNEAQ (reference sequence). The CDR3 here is CASSHRDNIREQFF. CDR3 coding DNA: TGTGCCAGCAGTCACCGGGACAATATCAGGGAGCAGTTCTTC. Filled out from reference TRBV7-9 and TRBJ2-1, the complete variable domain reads DTGVSQNPRHKITKRGQNVTFRCDPISEHNRLYWYRQTLGQGPEFLTYFQNEAQLEKSRLLSDRFSAERPKGSFSTLEIQRTEQGDSAMYLCASSHRDNIREQFFGPGTRLTVL.

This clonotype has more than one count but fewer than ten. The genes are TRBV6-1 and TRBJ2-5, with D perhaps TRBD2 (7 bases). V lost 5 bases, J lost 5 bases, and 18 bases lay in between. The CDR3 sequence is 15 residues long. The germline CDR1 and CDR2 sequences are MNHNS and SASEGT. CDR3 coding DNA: TGTGCCAGCAGTACGATAGGGCGGGGGCAGGAGACCCAGTACTTC. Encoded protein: CASSTIGRGQETQYF.

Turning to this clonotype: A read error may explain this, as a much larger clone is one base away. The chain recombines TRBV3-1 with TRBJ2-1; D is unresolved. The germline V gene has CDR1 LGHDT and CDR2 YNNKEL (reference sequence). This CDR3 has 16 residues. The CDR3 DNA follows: TGTGCCTGCAGCCAAGAAGGTGTCGGCTTGTACAATGAGCAGTTCTTC. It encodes CACSQEGVGLYNEQFF.

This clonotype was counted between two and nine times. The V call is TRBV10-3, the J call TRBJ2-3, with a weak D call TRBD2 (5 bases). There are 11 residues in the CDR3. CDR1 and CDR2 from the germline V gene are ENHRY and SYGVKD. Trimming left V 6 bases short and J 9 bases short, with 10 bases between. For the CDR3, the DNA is TGTGCCATCAGGAGGACTGACACGCAGTATTTT. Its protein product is CAIRRTDTQYF.

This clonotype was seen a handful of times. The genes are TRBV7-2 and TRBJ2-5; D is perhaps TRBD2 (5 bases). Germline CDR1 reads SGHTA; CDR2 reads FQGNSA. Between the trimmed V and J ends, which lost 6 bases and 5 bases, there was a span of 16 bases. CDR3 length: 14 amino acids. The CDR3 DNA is TGTGCCAGCAGGCCGAGGGTGGGAGTGGAGACCCAGTACTTC. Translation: CASRPRVGVETQYF.

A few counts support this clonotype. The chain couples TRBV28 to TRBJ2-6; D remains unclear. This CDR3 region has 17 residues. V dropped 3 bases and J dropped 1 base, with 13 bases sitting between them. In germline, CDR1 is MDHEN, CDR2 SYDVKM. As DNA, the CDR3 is TGTGCCAGCAGTTTTATAGGGCGATCTTCTGGGGCCAACGTCCTGACTTTC. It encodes CASSFIGRSSGANVLTF. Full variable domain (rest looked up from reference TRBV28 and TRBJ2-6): DVKVTQSSRYLVKRTGEKVFLECVQDMDHENMFWYRQDPGLGLRLIYFSYDVKMKEKGDIPEGYSVSREKKERFSLILESASTNQTSMYLCASSFIGRSSGANVLTFGAGSRLTVL.

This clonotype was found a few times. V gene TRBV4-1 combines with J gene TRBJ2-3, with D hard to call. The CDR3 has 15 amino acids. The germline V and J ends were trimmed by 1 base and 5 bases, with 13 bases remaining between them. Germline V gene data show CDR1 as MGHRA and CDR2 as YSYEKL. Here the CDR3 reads CASSQGTVVRDTQYF. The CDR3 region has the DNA TGCGCCAGCAGCCAAGGTACAGTCGTCAGAGATACGCAGTATTTT.

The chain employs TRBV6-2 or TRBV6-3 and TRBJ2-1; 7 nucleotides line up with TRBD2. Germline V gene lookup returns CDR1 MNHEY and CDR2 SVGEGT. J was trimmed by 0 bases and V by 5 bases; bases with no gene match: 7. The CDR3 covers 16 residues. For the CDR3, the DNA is TGTGCCAGCAGTGGCGCTAGCGGTCCCTCCTACAATGAGCAGTTCTTC. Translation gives CASSGASGPSYNEQFF.

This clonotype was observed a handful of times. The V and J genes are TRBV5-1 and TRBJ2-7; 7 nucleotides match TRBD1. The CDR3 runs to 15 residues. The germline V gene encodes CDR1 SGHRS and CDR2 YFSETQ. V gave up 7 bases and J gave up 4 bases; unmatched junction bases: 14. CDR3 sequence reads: CASSSVPTGFYEQYF. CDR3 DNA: TGCGCCAGCTCATCGGTGCCGACAGGGTTTTACGAGCAGTACTTC. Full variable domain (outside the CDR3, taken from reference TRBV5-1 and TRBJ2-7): KAGVTQTPRYLIKTRGQQVTLSCSPISGHRSVSWYQQTPGQGLQFLFEYFSETQRNKGNFPGRFSGRQFSNSRSEMNVSTLELGDSALYLCASSSVPTGFYEQYFGPGTRLTVT.

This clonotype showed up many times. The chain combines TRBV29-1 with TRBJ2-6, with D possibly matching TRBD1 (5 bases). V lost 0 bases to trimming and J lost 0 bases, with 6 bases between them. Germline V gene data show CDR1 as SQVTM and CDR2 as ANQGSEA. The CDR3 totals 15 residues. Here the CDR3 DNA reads TGCAGCGTTGAAGATAGGGGCTCTGGGGCCAACGTCCTGACTTTC. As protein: CSVEDRGSGANVLTF.

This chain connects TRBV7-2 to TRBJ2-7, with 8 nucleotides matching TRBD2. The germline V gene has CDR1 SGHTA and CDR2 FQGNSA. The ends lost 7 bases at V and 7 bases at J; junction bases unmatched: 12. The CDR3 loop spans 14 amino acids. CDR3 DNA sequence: TGTGCCAGCACCCTAGCGGGTACGACGAGGGAGCAGTACTTC. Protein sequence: CASTLAGTTREQYF.

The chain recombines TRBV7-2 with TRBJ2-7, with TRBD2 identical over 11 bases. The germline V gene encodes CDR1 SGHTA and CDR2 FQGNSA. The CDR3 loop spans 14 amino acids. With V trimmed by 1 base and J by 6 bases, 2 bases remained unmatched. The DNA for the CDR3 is TGTGCCAGCAGCTTAGGGACTAGCGGGCTCGAGCAGTACTTC. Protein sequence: CASSLGTSGLEQYF.

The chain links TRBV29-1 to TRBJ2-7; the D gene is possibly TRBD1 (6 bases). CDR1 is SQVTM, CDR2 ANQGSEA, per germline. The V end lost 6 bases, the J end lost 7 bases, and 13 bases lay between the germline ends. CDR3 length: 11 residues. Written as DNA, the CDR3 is TGCAGCGTCGTCGAGCAGGGGGAGCAGTACTTC. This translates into CSVVEQGEQYF.

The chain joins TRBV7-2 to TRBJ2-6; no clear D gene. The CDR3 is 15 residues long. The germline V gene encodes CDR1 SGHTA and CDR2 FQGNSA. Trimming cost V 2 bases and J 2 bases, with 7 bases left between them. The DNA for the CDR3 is TGTGCCAGCAGCTTACCGTCCACTGGGGCCAACGTCCTGACTTTC. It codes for CASSLPSTGANVLTF.